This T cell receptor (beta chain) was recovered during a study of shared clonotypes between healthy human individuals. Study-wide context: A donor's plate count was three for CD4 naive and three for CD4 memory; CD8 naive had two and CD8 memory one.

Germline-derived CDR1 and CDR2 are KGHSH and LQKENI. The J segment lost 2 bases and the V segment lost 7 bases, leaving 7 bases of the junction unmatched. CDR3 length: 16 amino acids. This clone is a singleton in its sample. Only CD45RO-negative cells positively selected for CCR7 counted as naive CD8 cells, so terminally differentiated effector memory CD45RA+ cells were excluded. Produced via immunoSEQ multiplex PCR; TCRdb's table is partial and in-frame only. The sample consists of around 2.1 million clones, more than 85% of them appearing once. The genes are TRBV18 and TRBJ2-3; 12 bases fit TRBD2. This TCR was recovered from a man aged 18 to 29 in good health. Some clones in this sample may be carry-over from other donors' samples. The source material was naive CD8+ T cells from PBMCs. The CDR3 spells CASCRGLAGYTDTQYF. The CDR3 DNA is TGTGCCAGCTGCCGAGGACTAGCGGGATACACAGATACGCAGTATTTT.